A selection of T cell receptor beta chains follows, all from one sample in a study of control samples from healthy donors and cancer patients. Produced via immunoSEQ multiplex PCR; TCRdb's table is partial and in-frame only. The sample has 150,000 to 180,000 clones, approximately 94% seen once. Sequenced sample: blood. The receptors were sampled from a man aged 35-49 years in good health. Both conserved end residues are part of each CDR3.

>TRBV7-2|TRBJ1-6
CASSLARTGLSGLSHF
>TRBV6-5|TRBJ2-2
CASGGQGNTGELFF
>TRBV27|TRBJ1-2
CASSLTPQYGYTF
>TRBV6-4|TRBJ2-3
CASSSFRFAGFTDTQYF
>TRBV5-5|TRBJ2-7
CASSALNKYEQYF
>TRBV27|TRBJ1-2
CASSFKGNYGYTF
>TRBV19|TRBJ2-6
CASSPRQGASSGANVLTF
>TRBV7-2|TRBJ2-1
CASSSDPSGGLNEQFF
>TRBV2|TRBJ2-7
CASSAATSGEHEQYF
>TRBV6-2/TRBV6-3|TRBJ1-2
CASSLKTGARGYTF
>TRBV18|TRBJ1-5
CASSRAEGNQPQHF
>TRBV30|TRBJ1-1
CAWSGLRAEAFF
>TRBV24-1|TRBJ2-1
CATSDWVRDRGYNEQFF
>TRBV10-2|TRBJ1-6
CASSEPGQNSPLHF
>TRBV7-9|TRBJ2-6
CASGGDRGRHSGANVLTF
>TRBV19|TRBJ1-2
CASSGGPVYTF
>TRBV24-1|TRBJ2-6
CAIGGPAGANVLTF
>TRBV3-1/TRBV3-2|TRBJ1-2
CASSQDGRWGYTF
>TRBV12-3/TRBV12-4|TRBJ2-7
CASSRNTYEQYF
>TRBV6-5|TRBJ1-3
CASSIDRFSGNTIYF